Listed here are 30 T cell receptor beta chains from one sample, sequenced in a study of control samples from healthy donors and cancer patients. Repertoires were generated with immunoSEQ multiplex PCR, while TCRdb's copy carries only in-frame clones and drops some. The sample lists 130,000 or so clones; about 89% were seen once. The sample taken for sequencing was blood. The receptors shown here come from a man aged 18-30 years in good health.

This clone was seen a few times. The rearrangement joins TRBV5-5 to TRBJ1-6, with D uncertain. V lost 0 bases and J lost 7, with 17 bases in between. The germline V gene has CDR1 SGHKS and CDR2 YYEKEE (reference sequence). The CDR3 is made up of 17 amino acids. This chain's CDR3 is CASSLDPRVTPNSPLHF. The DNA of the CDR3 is TGTGCCAGCAGCTTGGATCCGCGGGTTACCCCGAATTCACCCCTCCACTTT.

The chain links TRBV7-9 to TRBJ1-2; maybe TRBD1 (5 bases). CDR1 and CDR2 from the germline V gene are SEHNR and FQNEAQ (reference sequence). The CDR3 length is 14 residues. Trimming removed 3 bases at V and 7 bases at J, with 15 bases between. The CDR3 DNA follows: TGTGCCAGCAGCTTGGCGGGGGATGCTCGTGGCTACACCTTC. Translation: CASSLAGDARGYTF.

CDR3 sequence reads: CASSSPQGALVGYTF. The CDR3 DNA is TGTGCCAGCAGTTCCCCACAGGGGGCCTTGGTTGGCTACACCTTC. The chain joins TRBV6-5 to TRBJ1-2, with 9 bases lining up with TRBD1. Germline V gene lookup returns CDR1 MNHEY and CDR2 SVGAGI. This CDR3 contains 15 residues. The V and J ends lost 4 bases and 7 bases, in that order; junction bases with no gene match: 10.

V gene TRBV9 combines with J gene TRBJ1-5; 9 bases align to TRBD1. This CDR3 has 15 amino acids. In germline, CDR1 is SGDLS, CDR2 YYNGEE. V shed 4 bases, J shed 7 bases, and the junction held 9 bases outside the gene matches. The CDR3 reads CASSSGTGYAQPQHF. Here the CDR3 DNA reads TGTGCCAGCAGCTCCGGGACAGGGTATGCCCAGCCCCAGCATTTT.

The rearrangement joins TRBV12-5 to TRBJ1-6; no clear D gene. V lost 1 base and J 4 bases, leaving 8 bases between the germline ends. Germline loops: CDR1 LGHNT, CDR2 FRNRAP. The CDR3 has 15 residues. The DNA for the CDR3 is TGTGCTAGTGGTTTGGGAGTCTCTTATAATTCACCCCTCCACTTT. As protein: CASGLGVSYNSPLHF.

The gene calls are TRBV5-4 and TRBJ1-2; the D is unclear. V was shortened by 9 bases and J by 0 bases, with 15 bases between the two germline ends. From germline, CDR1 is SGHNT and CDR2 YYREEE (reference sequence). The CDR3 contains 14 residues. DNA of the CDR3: TGTGCCACCATACCCTTCGGGACTAACTATGGCTACACCTTC. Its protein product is CATIPFGTNYGYTF. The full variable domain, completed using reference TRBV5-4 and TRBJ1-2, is ETGVTQSPTHLIKTRGQQVTLRCSSQSGHNTVSWYQQALGQGPQFIFQYYREEENGRGNFPPRFSGLQFPNYSSELNVNALELDDSALYLCATIPFGTNYGYTFGSGTRLTVV.

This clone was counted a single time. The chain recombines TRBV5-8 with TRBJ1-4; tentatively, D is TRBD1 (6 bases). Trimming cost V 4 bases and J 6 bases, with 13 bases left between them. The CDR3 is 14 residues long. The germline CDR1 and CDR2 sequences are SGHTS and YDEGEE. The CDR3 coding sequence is TGTGCCAGCAGCCCCAGGACAGCTTATGAAAAACTGTTTTTT. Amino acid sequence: CASSPRTAYEKLFF.

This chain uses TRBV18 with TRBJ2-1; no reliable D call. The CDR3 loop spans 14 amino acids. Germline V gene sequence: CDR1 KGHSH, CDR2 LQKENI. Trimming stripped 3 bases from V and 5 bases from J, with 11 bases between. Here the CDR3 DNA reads TGTGCCAGCTCACCGGGGTCGCGAGACAATGAGCAGTTCTTC. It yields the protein CASSPGSRDNEQFF.

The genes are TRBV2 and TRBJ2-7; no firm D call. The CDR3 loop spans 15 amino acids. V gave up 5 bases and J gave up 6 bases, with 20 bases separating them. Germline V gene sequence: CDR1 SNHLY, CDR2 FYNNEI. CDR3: CASSQEPKVGGEQYF. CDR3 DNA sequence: TGTGCCAGCAGTCAAGAACCAAAAGTAGGTGGCGAGCAGTACTTC.

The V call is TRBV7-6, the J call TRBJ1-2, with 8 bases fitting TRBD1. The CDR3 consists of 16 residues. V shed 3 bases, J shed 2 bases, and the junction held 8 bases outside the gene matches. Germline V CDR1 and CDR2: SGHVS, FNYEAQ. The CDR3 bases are TGTGCCAGCAGCTTCGACAGGGGACAAACAAACTATGGCTACACCTTC. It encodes CASSFDRGQTNYGYTF.

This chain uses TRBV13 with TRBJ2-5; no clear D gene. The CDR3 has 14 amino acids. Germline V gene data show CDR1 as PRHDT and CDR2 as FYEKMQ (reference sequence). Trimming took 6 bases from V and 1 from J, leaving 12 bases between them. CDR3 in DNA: TGTGCCAGCAGGGCTACGGCGGTCCAAGAGACCCAGTACTTC. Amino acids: CASRATAVQETQYF. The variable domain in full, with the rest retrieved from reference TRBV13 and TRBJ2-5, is AAGVIQSPRHLIKEKRETATLKCYPIPRHDTVYWYQQGPGQDPQFLISFYEKMQSDKGSIPDRFSAQQFSDYHSELNMSSLELGDSALYFCASRATAVQETQYFGPGTRLLVL.

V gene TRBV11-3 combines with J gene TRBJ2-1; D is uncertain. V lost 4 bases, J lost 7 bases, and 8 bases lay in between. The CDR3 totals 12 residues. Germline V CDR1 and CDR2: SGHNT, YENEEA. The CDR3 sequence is CASSSLSNEQFF. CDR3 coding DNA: TGTGCCAGCAGCTCCTTGAGTAATGAGCAGTTCTTC.

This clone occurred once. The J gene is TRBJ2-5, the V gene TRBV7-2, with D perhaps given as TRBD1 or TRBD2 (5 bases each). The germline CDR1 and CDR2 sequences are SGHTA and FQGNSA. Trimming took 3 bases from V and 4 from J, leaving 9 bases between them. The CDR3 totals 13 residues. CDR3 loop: CASSLGVAETQYF. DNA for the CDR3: TGTGCCAGCAGCTTGGGGGTTGCAGAGACCCAGTACTTC.

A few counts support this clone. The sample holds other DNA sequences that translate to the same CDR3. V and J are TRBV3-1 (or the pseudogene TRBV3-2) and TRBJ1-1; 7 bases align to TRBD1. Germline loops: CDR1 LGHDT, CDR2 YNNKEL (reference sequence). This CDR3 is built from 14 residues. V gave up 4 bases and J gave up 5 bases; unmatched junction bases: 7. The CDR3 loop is CASSRSDRATEAFF. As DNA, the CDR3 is TGTGCCAGCAGCCGGAGTGACAGGGCGACTGAAGCTTTCTTT.

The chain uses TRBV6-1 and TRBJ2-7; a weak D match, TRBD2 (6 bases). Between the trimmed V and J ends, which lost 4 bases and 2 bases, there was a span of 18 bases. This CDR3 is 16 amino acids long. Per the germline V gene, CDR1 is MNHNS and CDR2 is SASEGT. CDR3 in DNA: TGTGCCAGCAGTGGGGAGGCGGGTTGGGGACCCTACGAGCAGTACTTC. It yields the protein CASSGEAGWGPYEQYF.

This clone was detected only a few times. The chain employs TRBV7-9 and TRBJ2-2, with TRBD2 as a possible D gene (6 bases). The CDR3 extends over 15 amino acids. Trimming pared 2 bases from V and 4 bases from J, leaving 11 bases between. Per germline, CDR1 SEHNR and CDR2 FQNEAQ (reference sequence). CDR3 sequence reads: CASSLKRASTGELFF. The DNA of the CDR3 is TGTGCCAGCAGCTTAAAGCGGGCCTCCACCGGGGAGCTGTTTTTT. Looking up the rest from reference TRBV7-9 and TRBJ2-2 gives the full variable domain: DTGVSQNPRHKITKRGQNVTFRCDPISEHNRLYWYRQTLGQGPEFLTYFQNEAQLEKSRLLSDRFSAERPKGSFSTLEIQRTEQGDSAMYLCASSLKRASTGELFFGEGSRLTVL.

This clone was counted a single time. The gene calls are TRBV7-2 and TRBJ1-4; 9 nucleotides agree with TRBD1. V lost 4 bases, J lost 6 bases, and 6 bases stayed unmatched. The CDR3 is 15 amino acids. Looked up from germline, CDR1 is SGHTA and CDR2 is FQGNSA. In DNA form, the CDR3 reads TGTGCCAGCAGCTCATTCGGGACAGGGTATGAAAAACTGTTTTTT. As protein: CASSSFGTGYEKLFF.

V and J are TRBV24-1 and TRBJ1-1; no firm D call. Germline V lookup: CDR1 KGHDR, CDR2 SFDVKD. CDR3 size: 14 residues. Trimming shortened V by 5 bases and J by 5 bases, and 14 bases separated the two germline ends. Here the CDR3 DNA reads TGTGCCACCAGTGTGTCCTACATAAGAACTGAAGCTTTCTTT. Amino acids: CATSVSYIRTEAFF.

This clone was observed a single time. CDR3 sequence (DNA): TGTGCCTGGACCCGGGGGTTGGGCTATGGCTACACCTTC. Its translation is CAWTRGLGYGYTF. This rearrangement joins TRBV30 to TRBJ1-2; D perhaps matches TRBD1 (5 bases). The CDR3 sequence is 13 residues long. With 4 bases removed from V and 4 bases from J, the gap between germline ends came to 13 bases. The germline gives CDR1 GTSNPN, CDR2 SVGIG (reference sequence).

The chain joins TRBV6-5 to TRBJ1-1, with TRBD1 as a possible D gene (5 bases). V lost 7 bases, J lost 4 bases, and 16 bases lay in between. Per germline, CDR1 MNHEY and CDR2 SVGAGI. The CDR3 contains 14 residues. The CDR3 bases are TGTGCCAGCACCTTGAGAGGGGTGGGCACTGAAGCTTTCTTT. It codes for CASTLRGVGTEAFF.

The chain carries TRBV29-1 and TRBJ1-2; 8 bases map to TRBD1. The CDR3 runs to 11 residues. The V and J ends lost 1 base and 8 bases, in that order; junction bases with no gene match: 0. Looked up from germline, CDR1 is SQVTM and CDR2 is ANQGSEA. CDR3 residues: CSVEGDRGYTF. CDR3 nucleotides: TGCAGCGTTGAAGGGGACAGGGGCTACACCTTC.

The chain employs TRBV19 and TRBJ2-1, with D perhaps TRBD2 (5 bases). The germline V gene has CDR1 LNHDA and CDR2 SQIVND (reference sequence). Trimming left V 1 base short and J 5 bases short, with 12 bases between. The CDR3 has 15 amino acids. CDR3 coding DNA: TGTGCCAGTAGTATAGTAGCGAGCCGCCACAATGAGCAGTTCTTC. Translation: CASSIVASRHNEQFF.

The CDR3 loop reads CAWSEGTDTQYF. The CDR3 DNA follows: TGTGCCTGGAGTGAGGGAACAGATACGCAGTATTTT. The chain links TRBV30 to TRBJ2-3, with D hard to call. V lost 1 base and J 3 bases, leaving 5 bases between the germline ends. From germline, CDR1 is GTSNPN and CDR2 SVGIG (reference sequence). The CDR3 is 12 residues long.

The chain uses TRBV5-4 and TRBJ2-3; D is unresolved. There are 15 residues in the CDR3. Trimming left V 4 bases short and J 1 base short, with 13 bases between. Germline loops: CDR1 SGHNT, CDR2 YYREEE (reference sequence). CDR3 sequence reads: CASSLDKKGTDTQYF. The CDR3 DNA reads TGTGCCAGCAGCCTCGACAAAAAGGGCACAGATACGCAGTATTTT.

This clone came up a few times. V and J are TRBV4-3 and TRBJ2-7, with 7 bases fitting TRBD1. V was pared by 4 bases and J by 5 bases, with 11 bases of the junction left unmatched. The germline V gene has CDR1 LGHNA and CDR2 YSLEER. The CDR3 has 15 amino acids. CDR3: CASSPDRVSLHEQYF. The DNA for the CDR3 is TGCGCCAGCAGCCCCGACAGGGTATCCCTGCACGAGCAGTACTTC.

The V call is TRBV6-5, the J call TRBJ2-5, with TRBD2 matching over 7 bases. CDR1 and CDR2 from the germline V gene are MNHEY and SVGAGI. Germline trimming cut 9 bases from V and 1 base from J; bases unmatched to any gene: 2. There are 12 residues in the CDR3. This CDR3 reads CARSGAQETQYF. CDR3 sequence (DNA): TGTGCCAGGAGCGGGGCCCAAGAGACCCAGTACTTC.

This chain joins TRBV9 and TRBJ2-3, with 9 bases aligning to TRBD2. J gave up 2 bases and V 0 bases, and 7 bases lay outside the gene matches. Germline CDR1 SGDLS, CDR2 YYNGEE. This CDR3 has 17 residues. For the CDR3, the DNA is TGTGCCAGCAGCGTAGAGGGAGCGGGGGGACCCACAGATACGCAGTATTTT. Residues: CASSVEGAGGPTDTQYF.

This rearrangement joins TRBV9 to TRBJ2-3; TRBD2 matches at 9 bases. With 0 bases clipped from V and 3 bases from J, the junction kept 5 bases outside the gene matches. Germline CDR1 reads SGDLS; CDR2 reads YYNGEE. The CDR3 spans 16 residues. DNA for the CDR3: TGTGCCAGCAGCGTAGGTAATAGCGGGGGAACAGATACGCAGTATTTT. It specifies CASSVGNSGGTDTQYF. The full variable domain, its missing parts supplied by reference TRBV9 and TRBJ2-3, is DSGVTQTPKHLITATGQRVTLRCSPRSGDLSVYWYQQSLDQGLQFLIQYYNGEERAKGNILERFSAQQFPDLHSELNLSSLELGDSALYFCASSVGNSGGTDTQYFGPGTRLTVL.

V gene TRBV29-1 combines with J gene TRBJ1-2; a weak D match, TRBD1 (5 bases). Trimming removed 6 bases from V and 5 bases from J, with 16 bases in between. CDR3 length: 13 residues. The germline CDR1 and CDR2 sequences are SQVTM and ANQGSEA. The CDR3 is CSVEPGRRYGYTF. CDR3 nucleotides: TGCAGCGTAGAGCCAGGGCGGAGGTATGGCTACACCTTC.

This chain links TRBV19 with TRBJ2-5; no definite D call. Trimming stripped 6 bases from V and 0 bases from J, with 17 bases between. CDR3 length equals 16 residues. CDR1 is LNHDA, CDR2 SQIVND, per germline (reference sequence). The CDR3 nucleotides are TGTGCCAGTAGCTCTATCTGGGCAGAGTACCAAGAGACCCAGTACTTC. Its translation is CASSSIWAEYQETQYF.